The 32 T cell receptor beta chains below all came from one sample that was sequenced in a study of blood T cell repertoires in COVID-19. Sequencing used immunoSEQ multiplex PCR; TCRdb keeps in-frame clones, though not all of them. The data show around 440,000 clones, approximately 90% seen once. The specimen was peripheral blood. The receptors come from a woman aged 45-65 years with COVID-19, enrolled during active disease.

This rearrangement joins TRBV21-1 to TRBJ2-7; the table's D call of TRBD1 was not tested on the DNA. TRBV21-1 is a pseudogene. The CDR3 is made up of 18 amino acids. CDR3 DNA: TGTGCCAGCAGCAAAGCCAAATCAGGGGCAGGGGGCTTCTACGAGCAGTACTTC. As protein: CASSKAKSGAGGFYEQYF.

The V and J genes are TRBV30 and TRBJ1-5, with 12 bases aligning to TRBD1. V lost 5 bases, J lost 7 bases, and 6 bases stayed unmatched. CDR1 and CDR2 from the germline V gene are GTSNPN and SVGIG (reference sequence). The CDR3 totals 14 residues. The CDR3 sequence: CAWAGTGGRQPQHF. The CDR3 DNA reads as TGTGCCTGGGCCGGGACAGGGGGCCGACAGCCCCAGCATTTT.

This rearrangement joins TRBV19 to TRBJ2-5, with TRBD1 matching over 10 bases. In germline, CDR1 is LNHDA, CDR2 SQIVND (reference sequence). Trimming cost V 3 bases and J 4 bases; bases outside gene matches: 2. The CDR3 totals 14 residues. CDR3 loop: CASSMRTGGETQYF. Written as DNA, the CDR3 is TGTGCCAGTAGTATGCGGACAGGGGGAGAGACCCAGTACTTC. The variable domain in full, with the rest retrieved from reference TRBV19 and TRBJ2-5, is DGGITQSPKYLFRKEGQNVTLSCEQNLNHDAMYWYRQDPGQGLRLIYYSQIVNDFQKGDIAEGYSVSREKKESFPLTVTSAQKNPTAFYLCASSMRTGGETQYFGPGTRLLVL.

This rearrangement joins TRBV5-6 to TRBJ2-5, with D perhaps matching TRBD2 (5 bases). Germline CDR1 is SGHDT and CDR2 is YYEEEE. Deletions cut 4 bases from V and 4 bases from J, with 23 bases between. The CDR3 runs 17 residues. The CDR3 nucleotides read TGTGCCAGCAGCATCCGCTCGTTATGGGTAGCGCGAGAGACCCAGTACTTC. Its protein is CASSIRSLWVARETQYF.

This clone was observed a handful of times. The chain has TRBV27 and TRBJ2-7; 8 positions agree with TRBD2. The CDR3 has 13 residues. Per germline, CDR1 MNHEY and CDR2 SMNVEV (reference sequence). V shed 3 bases, J shed 9 bases, and the junction held 7 bases outside the gene matches. CDR3 DNA sequence: TGTGCCAGCAGTTTCTCCAGACGGGAGGGGCAGTACTTC. This sequence encodes CASSFSRREGQYF.

The genes are TRBV27 and TRBJ1-1; 7 bases align to TRBD1. Germline V gene sequence: CDR1 MNHEY, CDR2 SMNVEV (reference sequence). The V segment lost 0 bases and the J segment 7 bases; nucleotides outside the gene matches: 8. The CDR3 loop spans 15 amino acids. CDR3 in amino acids: CASSLSTTGAFEAFF. CDR3 sequence (DNA): TGTGCCAGCAGTTTATCCACCACAGGGGCCTTTGAAGCTTTCTTT.

The chain links TRBV5-1 to TRBJ2-7; D gene unclear. There are 13 residues in the CDR3. CDR1 SGHRS and CDR2 YFSETQ come from the germline V gene. V gave up 4 bases and J gave up 2 bases, with 10 bases separating them. CDR3 sequence reads: CASSGGLTYEQYF. CDR3 nucleotide sequence: TGCGCCAGCAGCGGCGGATTGACCTACGAGCAGTACTTC.

The rearrangement joins TRBV10-1 to TRBJ2-2; possibly TRBD1 for D (5 bases). Germline V gene data show CDR1 as WNHNN and CDR2 as SYGVQD (reference sequence). V was trimmed by 4 bases and J by 1 base, leaving 13 bases between them. This CDR3 is 16 amino acids long. In DNA, the CDR3 is TGCGCCAGCAGTGTGACAGATCCCTGGAACACCGGGGAGCTGTTTTTT. It specifies CASSVTDPWNTGELFF.

The chain recombines TRBV4-2 with TRBJ2-3, with 7 positions matching TRBD1. CDR1 and CDR2 from the germline V gene are LGHNA and YNFKEQ. The CDR3 totals 16 residues. The V gene end was trimmed by 6 bases and the J gene end by 5 bases; junction bases not matched to a gene: 14. The CDR3, as DNA: TGTGCCAGCAGGCAAAAACCGGGACAGCTGGGAGATACGCAGTATTTT. Amino acids: CASRQKPGQLGDTQYF.

The rearrangement joins TRBV5-1 to TRBJ2-1; weak D call: TRBD1 (6 bases). Germline values: CDR1 SGHRS, CDR2 YFSETQ. Trimming cost V 5 bases and J 6 bases, with 18 bases left between them. The CDR3 length is 15 residues. CDR3 bases: TGCGCCAGCAGTCATACTAGAGGGGGACGCAATGAGCAGTTCTTC. It codes for CASSHTRGGRNEQFF.

The chain carries TRBV28 and TRBJ2-2; 9 nucleotides line up with TRBD1. The trim removed 8 bases at V and 7 bases at J, leaving 14 bases unmatched. Germline V gene lookup returns CDR1 MDHEN and CDR2 SYDVKM. The length of the CDR3 is 16 residues. The CDR3 is CASCPSGQGTVGELFF. Here the CDR3 DNA reads TGTGCCAGCTGCCCGTCGGGACAGGGTACCGTCGGGGAGCTGTTTTTT.

The chain links TRBV9 to TRBJ2-7, with 9 bases that match TRBD1. Per germline, CDR1 SGDLS and CDR2 YYNGEE. The CDR3 is 14 residues long. With V trimmed by 7 bases and J by 7 bases, 12 bases remained unmatched. CDR3 in DNA: TGTGCCAGCTCCCCGGGACAGGGATTTGAGGAGCAGTACTTC. The encoded protein is CASSPGQGFEEQYF. Together with reference TRBV9 and TRBJ2-7, the CDR3 gives the full variable domain: DSGVTQTPKHLITATGQRVTLRCSPRSGDLSVYWYQQSLDQGLQFLIQYYNGEERAKGNILERFSAQQFPDLHSELNLSSLELGDSALYFCASSPGQGFEEQYFGPGTRLTVT.

The chain is built from TRBV11-2 and TRBJ1-2, with D possibly being TRBD1 (5 bases). CDR1 and CDR2 from the germline V gene are SGHAT and FQNNGV. V gave up 3 bases and J gave up 7 bases, with 9 bases separating them. This CDR3 has 12 amino acids. The CDR3 bases are TGTGCCAGCAGCTTCGGGGGGGGTGGCTACACCTTC. Amino acids: CASSFGGGGYTF.

V gene TRBV6-5 combines with J gene TRBJ1-2; tentatively, D is TRBD1 (6 bases). CDR3 length: 14 residues. Germline V gene sequence: CDR1 MNHEY, CDR2 SVGAGI. V was pared by 4 bases and J by 4 bases, with 13 bases between. The CDR3: CASSFRQEPYGYTF. The CDR3 DNA follows: TGTGCCAGCAGTTTCCGACAGGAGCCCTATGGCTACACCTTC.

With regard to this clone: At the DNA level, this CDR3 is encoded by other sequences in the same sample as well. This chain joins TRBV3-1 (or the pseudogene TRBV3-2) and TRBJ1-2, with 7 bases aligning to TRBD1. The germline V gene has CDR1 LGHDT and CDR2 YNNKEL (reference sequence). This CDR3 has 14 amino acids. The V segment lost 1 base and the J segment 3 bases; nucleotides outside the gene matches: 2. The CDR3: CASSQGQGYYGYTF. The DNA of the CDR3 is TGTGCCAGCAGCCAAGGACAGGGCTACTATGGCTACACCTTC.

The V gene is TRBV28, the J gene TRBJ2-7; TRBD1 is a possible D gene (6 bases). Germline V gene sequence: CDR1 MDHEN, CDR2 SYDVKM. The ends were cut back, 2 bases at V and 1 base at J, with 9 bases in the middle. This CDR3 has 14 amino acids. The CDR3 sequence is CASSLGTTSYEQYF. The CDR3 DNA reads as TGTGCCAGCAGTTTAGGGACAACTTCCTACGAGCAGTACTTC.

The rearrangement joins TRBV29-1 to TRBJ1-5, with D uncertain. The V gene's germline CDR1 is SQVTM and CDR2 ANQGSEA. This CDR3 is built from 14 residues. The CDR3, as DNA: TGCGCAAGCGAAAAGACCTATAGCAATCAGCCCCAGCATTTT. It specifies CASEKTYSNQPQHF.

This sequence joins TRBV3-1 (or the pseudogene TRBV3-2) and TRBJ1-3, with 8 nucleotides matching TRBD1. V shed 5 bases, J shed 5 bases, and the junction held 5 bases outside the gene matches. This CDR3 spans 14 amino acids. Per the germline V gene, CDR1 is LGHDT and CDR2 is YNNKEL (reference sequence). The CDR3 loop reads CASSFGQGRNTIYF. The CDR3, as DNA: TGTGCCAGCAGCTTCGGACAGGGTAGAAACACCATATATTTT.

The chain is built from TRBV27 and TRBJ1-1, with D maybe TRBD1 (6 bases). Trimming removed 7 bases at V and 6 bases at J, with 18 bases between. This CDR3 contains 14 residues. Germline V gene sequence: CDR1 MNHEY, CDR2 SMNVEV (reference sequence). CDR3 region: CASNTGTGASEAFF. In DNA form, the CDR3 reads TGTGCCAGCAACACAGGGACCGGAGCGTCTGAAGCTTTCTTT.

V gene TRBV21-1 combines with J gene TRBJ1-1. TRBV21-1 is flagged as a pseudogene. This CDR3 has 14 amino acids. The DNA for the CDR3 is TGTGCCAGCCTCCTAGACCATGGTAGCACTGAAGCTTTCTTT. This translates into CASLLDHGSTEAFF.

The sample holds a few counts of this clone. The rearrangement joins TRBV3-1 (or the pseudogene TRBV3-2) to TRBJ2-6; 8 bases are shared with TRBD1. Trimming cost V 1 base and J 4 bases; bases outside gene matches: 6. This CDR3 has 17 residues. Per the germline V gene, CDR1 is LGHDT and CDR2 is YNNKEL (reference sequence). The CDR3 protein is CASSQVAGGDGANVLTF. Written as DNA, the CDR3 is TGTGCCAGCAGCCAAGTTGCAGGGGGCGACGGGGCCAACGTCCTGACTTTC.

The chain combines TRBV14 with TRBJ1-2; TRBD1 matches at 8 bases. CDR3 length: 15 amino acids. Germline values: CDR1 SGHDN, CDR2 FVKESK. The J segment lost 7 bases and the V segment lost 0 bases, leaving 7 bases of the junction unmatched. Here the CDR3 reads CASSQDLGRGLGYTF. CDR3 in DNA: TGTGCCAGCAGCCAAGATCTAGGCAGGGGGCTTGGCTACACCTTC.

The chain recombines TRBV10-2 with TRBJ1-2; the D gene is possibly TRBD1 (6 bases). CDR1 and CDR2 (germline): WSHSY, SAAADI. The V gene lost 1 base and the J gene lost 7 bases, with 7 bases spanning the gap. The CDR3 extends over 12 amino acids. The CDR3 coding sequence is TGCGCCAGCAGTGAGTACAGGGCTGGCTACACCTTC. Protein sequence: CASSEYRAGYTF.

The genes are TRBV6-6 and TRBJ2-7; possibly TRBD1 for D (6 bases). Trimming removed 5 bases at V and 3 bases at J, with 11 bases between. The germline V gene has CDR1 MNHNY and CDR2 SVGAGI (reference sequence). The CDR3 extends over 13 amino acids. CDR3 loop: CASSPAGDYEQYF. The CDR3 DNA reads TGTGCCAGCAGTCCGGCAGGGGACTACGAGCAGTACTTC.

The V gene is TRBV4-1, the J gene TRBJ1-6; 10 bases fit TRBD1. The CDR3 totals 16 residues. V shed 1 base and J 7 bases; nucleotides not matched to a gene: 4. Germline assignment: CDR1 MGHRA and CDR2 YSYEKL. As DNA, the CDR3 is TGCGCCAGCAGCCAAGTGGGGACAGGGGAGAATTCACCCCTCCACTTT. Amino acids: CASSQVGTGENSPLHF.

This clone was detected only once. The rearrangement joins TRBV5-6 to TRBJ2-3; 12 nucleotides line up with TRBD2. V was pared by 3 bases and J by 5 bases, with 7 bases of the junction left unmatched. The CDR3 is made up of 16 amino acids. The germline CDR1 and CDR2 sequences are SGHDT and YYEEEE. The CDR3 DNA follows: TGTGCCAGCAGCTACCTAGCGGGGGGGCCGGGAGATACGCAGTATTTT. Translating it yields CASSYLAGGPGDTQYF. The variable domain in full, with the rest retrieved from reference TRBV5-6 and TRBJ2-3, is DAGVTQSPTHLIKTRGQQVTLRCSPKSGHDTVSWYQQALGQGPQFIFQYYEEEERQRGNFPDRFSGHQFPNYSSELNVNALLLGDSALYLCASSYLAGGPGDTQYFGPGTRLTVL.

Ten or more counts support this clone. The chain recombines TRBV4-2 with TRBJ2-2; 9 nucleotides line up with TRBD1. Looked up from germline, CDR1 is LGHNA and CDR2 is YNFKEQ. This CDR3 is 15 amino acids long. V dropped 1 base and J dropped 7; count of bases not matched to a gene: 4. The CDR3 sequence: CASSQGQGGHGELFF. The DNA of the CDR3 is TGTGCCAGCAGCCAAGGACAGGGGGGTCACGGGGAGCTGTTTTTT.

V and J are TRBV6-5 and TRBJ2-2, with 14 bases that match TRBD2. This CDR3 spans 15 amino acids. V lost 5 bases and J lost 6; bases outside the gene matches: 2. Per the germline V gene, CDR1 is MNHEY and CDR2 is SVGAGI. This CDR3 is CASSPGLAGAGELFF. CDR3 nucleotides: TGTGCCAGCAGTCCGGGACTAGCGGGGGCCGGGGAGCTGTTTTTT.

This sequence joins TRBV5-1 and TRBJ2-3; 10 bases line up with TRBD2. Trimming at V came to 1 base and at J to 1 base, leaving 3 bases not matched to a gene. The CDR3 covers 16 residues. Germline V gene sequence: CDR1 SGHRS, CDR2 YFSETQ. The DNA of the CDR3 is TGCGCCAGCAGCTTGAGGCTAGCGGGGGGCACAGATACGCAGTATTTT. It specifies CASSLRLAGGTDTQYF.

This chain joins TRBV11-2 and TRBJ2-7, with TRBD2 matching 9 bases. Germline values: CDR1 SGHAT, CDR2 FQNNGV. The CDR3 contains 16 residues. V shed 3 bases, J shed 2 bases, and the junction held 8 bases outside the gene matches. The CDR3 DNA is TGTGCCAGCAGCTTCCCCCGGCGGGGGGGGACCTACGAGCAGTACTTC. It specifies CASSFPRRGGTYEQYF.

The chain has TRBV18 and TRBJ2-7; D call uncertain. Germline-derived CDR1 and CDR2 are KGHSH and LQKENI. V was pared by 2 bases and J by 2 bases, with 7 bases between. The length of the CDR3 is 13 residues. The CDR3 here is CASSPVAAYEQYF. The CDR3 coding sequence is TGTGCCAGCTCACCAGTGGCGGCCTACGAGCAGTACTTC.

V and J are TRBV30 and TRBJ1-1; the D is unclear. The germline V gene has CDR1 GTSNPN and CDR2 SVGIG (reference sequence). The CDR3 extends over 14 amino acids. The V end lost 4 bases, the J end lost 4 bases, and 16 bases lay between the germline ends. Written as DNA, the CDR3 is TGTGCCTGGACCGCCCCGCTAGGAGCCACTGAAGCTTTCTTT. It yields the protein CAWTAPLGATEAFF.